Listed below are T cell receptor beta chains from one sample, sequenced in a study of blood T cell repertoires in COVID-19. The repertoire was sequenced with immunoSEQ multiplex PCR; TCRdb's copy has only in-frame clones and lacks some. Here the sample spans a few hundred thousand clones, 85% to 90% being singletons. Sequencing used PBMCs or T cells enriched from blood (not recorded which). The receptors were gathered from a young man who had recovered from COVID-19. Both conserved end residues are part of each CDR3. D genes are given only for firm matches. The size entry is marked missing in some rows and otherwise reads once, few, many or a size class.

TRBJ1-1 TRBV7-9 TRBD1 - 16 CASSSWTGGVDTEAFF TGTGCCAGCAGCAGTTGGACAGGGGGCGTGGACACTGAAGCTTTCTTT
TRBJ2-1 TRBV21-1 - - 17 CASSKDGTRSSYNEQFF TGTGCCAGCAGCAAAGACGGGACTAGGAGCTCCTACAATGAGCAGTTCTTC
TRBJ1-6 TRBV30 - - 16 CAWRYDASSYNSPLHF TGTGCCTGGAGGTACGACGCTAGCTCCTATAATTCACCCCTCCACTTT
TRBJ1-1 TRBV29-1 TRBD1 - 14 CSVERDRGSTEAFF TGCAGCGTTGAAAGGGACAGGGGATCCACTGAAGCTTTCTTT
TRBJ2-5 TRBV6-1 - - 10 CASSEGSQYF TGTGCCAGCAGTGAAGGGAGTCAGTACTTC
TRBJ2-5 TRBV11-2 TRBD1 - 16 CASSTAGTGGSETQYF TGTGCCAGCAGCACTGCCGGGACAGGGGGGAGTGAGACCCAGTACTTC
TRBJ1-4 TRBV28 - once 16 CASSQTPGNYDEKLFF TGTGCCAGCAGTCAGACCCCGGGGAACTATGACGAAAAACTGTTTTTT
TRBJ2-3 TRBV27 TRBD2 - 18 CASSLPGTIGLNTDTQYF TGTGCCAGCAGTCTCCCCGGGACTATAGGTTTAAACACAGATACGCAGTATTTT
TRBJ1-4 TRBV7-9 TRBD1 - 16 CASSFGDSPTNEKLFF TGTGCCAGCAGCTTCGGGGACAGCCCAACTAATGAAAAACTGTTTTTT
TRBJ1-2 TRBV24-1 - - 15 CATSDSRVLGYGYTF TGTGCCACCAGTGATTCCAGGGTGTTGGGGTATGGCTACACCTTC
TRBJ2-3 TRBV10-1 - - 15 CASSEGQGSTDTQYF TGCGCCAGCAGTGAGGGTCAGGGAAGCACAGATACGCAGTATTTT
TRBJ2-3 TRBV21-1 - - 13 CADSGRATDTQYF TGTGCCGATTCTGGGAGGGCCACAGATACGCAGTATTTT
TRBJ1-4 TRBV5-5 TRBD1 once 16 CASSLAPGQYNEKLFF TGTGCCAGCAGCTTGGCCCCGGGACAGTATAATGAAAAACTGTTTTTT
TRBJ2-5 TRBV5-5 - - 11 CASSHTGLGNF TGTGCCAGCAGCCATACAGGGTTGGGGAACTTC
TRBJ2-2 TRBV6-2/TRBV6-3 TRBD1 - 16 CASSYSRGLGTGELFF TGTGCCAGCAGTTACTCGAGGGGGCTCGGCACCGGGGAGCTGTTTTTT
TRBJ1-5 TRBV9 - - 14 CASSVDGNNQPQHF TGTGCCAGCAGCGTAGACGGGAACAATCAGCCCCAGCATTTT
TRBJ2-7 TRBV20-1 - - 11 CSAGVPEEQYF TGCAGTGCCGGGGTGCCTGAGGAGCAGTACTTC
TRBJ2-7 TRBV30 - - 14 CAWSAAGAFYEQYF TGTGCCTGGAGCGCCGCAGGGGCTTTCTACGAGCAGTACTTC
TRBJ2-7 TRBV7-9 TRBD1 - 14 CASSSQGARYEQYF TGTGCCAGCAGCAGCCAGGGGGCCCGCTACGAGCAGTACTTC
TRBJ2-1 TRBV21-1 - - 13 CASSGTSLGEQFF TGTGCCAGCAGTGGGACTAGCCTTGGGGAGCAGTTCTTC
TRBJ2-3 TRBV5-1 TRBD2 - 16 CASSPLAGEGTDTQYF TGCGCCAGCAGCCCACTAGCGGGGGAGGGCACAGATACGCAGTATTTT
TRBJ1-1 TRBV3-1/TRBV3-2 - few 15 CASSPSRGLNTEAFF TGTGCCAGCAGCCCAAGCCGGGGATTGAACACTGAAGCTTTCTTT
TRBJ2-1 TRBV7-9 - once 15 CASSFLRGTYNEQFF TGTGCCAGCAGCTTTCTGAGGGGGACCTACAATGAGCAGTTCTTC
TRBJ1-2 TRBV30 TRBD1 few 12 CAWSYDRGGYTF TGTGCCTGGAGTTATGACAGGGGAGGCTACACCTTC
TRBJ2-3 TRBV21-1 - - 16 CASSKGSGSSTDTQYF TGTGCCAGCAGCAAAGGGAGCGGCTCTAGCACAGATACGCAGTATTTT
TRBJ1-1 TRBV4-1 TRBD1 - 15 CASSQNRGLRTEAFF TGCGCCAGCAGCCAAAACAGGGGGCTGCGCACTGAAGCTTTCTTT
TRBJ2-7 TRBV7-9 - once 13 CASSSPSSYEQYF TGTGCCAGCAGCTCCCCTAGCTCCTACGAGCAGTACTTC
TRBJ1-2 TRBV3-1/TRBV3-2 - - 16 CASSQEGVRGGYGYTF TGTGCCAGCAGCCAAGAGGGAGTCAGAGGCGGCTATGGCTACACCTTC
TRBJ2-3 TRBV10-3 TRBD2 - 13 CAVKREVPDTQYF TGTGCCGTGAAGCGGGAGGTTCCAGATACGCAGTATTTT
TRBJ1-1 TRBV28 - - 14 CASSLEGMNTEAFF TGTGCCAGCAGTTTGGAGGGGATGAACACTGAAGCTTTCTTT
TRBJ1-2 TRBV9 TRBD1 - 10 CASSARGDTF TGTGCCAGCAGCGCCAGGGGGGACACCTTC
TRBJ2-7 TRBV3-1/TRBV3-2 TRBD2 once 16 CASSQVRTSGGYEQYF TGTGCCAGCAGCCAAGTCCGGACTAGCGGGGGCTACGAGCAGTACTTC
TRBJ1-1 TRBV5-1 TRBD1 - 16 CASSSGTGVMGTEAFF TGCGCCAGCAGTTCCGGGACAGGGGTGATGGGGACTGAAGCTTTCTTT
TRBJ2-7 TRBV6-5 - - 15 CASSLTGDEPYEQYF TGTGCCAGCAGTCTGACAGGCGACGAACCCTACGAGCAGTACTTC
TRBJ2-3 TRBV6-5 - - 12 CASRETTDTQYF TGTGCCAGCAGGGAGACGACAGATACGCAGTATTTT
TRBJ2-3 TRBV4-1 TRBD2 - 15 CASSQRAGVVDTQYF TGCGCCAGCAGCCAAAGAGCGGGAGTGGTAGATACGCAGTATTTT
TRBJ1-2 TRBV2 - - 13 CASSEGRGSGYTF TGTGCCAGCAGTGAGGGAAGGGGGAGCGGCTACACCTTC
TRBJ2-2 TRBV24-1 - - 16 CATSDLTSGNTGELFF TGTGCCACCAGTGATTTGACTAGTGGGAACACCGGGGAGCTGTTTTTT
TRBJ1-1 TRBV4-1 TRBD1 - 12 CASSAGGSGAFF TGCGCCAGCAGCGCAGGGGGGTCCGGAGCTTTCTTT
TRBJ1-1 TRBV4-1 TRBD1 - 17 CASSQDDRTGVNTEAFF TGCGCCAGCAGCCAAGATGATAGGACAGGAGTGAACACTGAAGCTTTCTTT
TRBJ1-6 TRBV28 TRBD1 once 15 CASTPQGVHNSPLHF TGTGCCAGCACCCCACAGGGGGTACATAATTCACCCCTCCACTTT
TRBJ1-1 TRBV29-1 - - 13 CSANGLRNTEAFF TGCAGCGCCAACGGACTGCGCAACACTGAAGCTTTCTTT
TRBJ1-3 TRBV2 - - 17 CASSESGLSGSGNTIYF TGTGCCAGCAGCGAGTCGGGCCTGAGCGGGTCCGGAAACACCATATATTTT
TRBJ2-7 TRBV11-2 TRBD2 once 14 CASSFERGIHEQYF TGTGCCAGCAGCTTTGAGCGGGGCATCCACGAGCAGTACTTC
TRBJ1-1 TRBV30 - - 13 CAWSGGTNLEAFF TGTGCCTGGAGTGGGGGCACGAACCTTGAAGCTTTCTTT
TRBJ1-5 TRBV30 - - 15 CAWSDPQGSNQPQHF TGTGCCTGGAGTGACCCCCAGGGAAGCAATCAGCCCCAGCATTTT
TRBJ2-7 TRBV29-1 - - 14 CSVSTGFSSYEQYF TGCAGCGTTTCCACAGGATTCAGCTCCTACGAGCAGTACTTC
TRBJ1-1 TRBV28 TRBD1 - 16 CASSSYSRDRGTEAFF TGTGCCAGCAGCTCTTATTCCCGGGACAGGGGCACTGAAGCTTTCTTT
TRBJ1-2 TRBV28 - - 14 CASSLGQGLRGGTF TGTGCCAGCAGTTTGGGCCAGGGTTTGCGAGGTGGCACCTTC